This TCR beta chain was captured by sequencing in a study of long-term antiretroviral therapy in people with HIV. Study-level points and caveats: Within the repertoire, clones expanded before ART were dominant at all time points.

A remark on this clone: Its antigen is unknown.

Survey-level resolution applied to immunoSEQ assay v3.0. Here immunoSEQ multiplex PCR was the method, and the copy in TCRdb shows in-frame clones only, minus some. Seen here are 35,000 to 45,000 clones, roughly 85% observed once, and the top ten hold about 10%. This CDR3 is built from 15 residues. Germline CDR1 reads SGHVS; CDR2 reads FNYEAQ. V gave up 1 base and J gave up 3 bases, with 13 bases separating them. This clonotype originated in a man between 18 and 35 years old with HIV. This rearrangement joins TRBV7-6 to TRBJ2-7, with D perhaps TRBD1 or TRBD2 (6 bases each). The specimen comprised unsorted PBMCs, sampled 2.2 years after starting antiretroviral therapy. DNA for the CDR3: TGTGCCAGCAGCTTAGGAGGGGGGCTGTACTACGAGCAGTACTTC. Protein product: CASSLGGGLYYEQYF.